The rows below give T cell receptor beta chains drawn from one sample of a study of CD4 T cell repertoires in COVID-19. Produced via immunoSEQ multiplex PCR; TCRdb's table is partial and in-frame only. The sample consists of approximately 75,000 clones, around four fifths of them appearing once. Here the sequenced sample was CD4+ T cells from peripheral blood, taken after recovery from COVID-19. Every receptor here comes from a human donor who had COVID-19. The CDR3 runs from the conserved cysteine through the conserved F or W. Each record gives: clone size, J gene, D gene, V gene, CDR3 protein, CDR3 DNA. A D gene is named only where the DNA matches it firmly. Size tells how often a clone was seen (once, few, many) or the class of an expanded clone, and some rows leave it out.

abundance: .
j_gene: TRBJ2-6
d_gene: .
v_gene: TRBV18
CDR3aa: CASSGNAGSGANVLTF
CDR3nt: TGTGCCAGCTCAGGAAACGCGGGCTCTGGGGCCAACGTCCTGACTTTC

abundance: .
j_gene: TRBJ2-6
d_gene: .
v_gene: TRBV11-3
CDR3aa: CASSLGGSGANVLTF
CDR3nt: TGTGCCAGCAGCTTAGGAGGGTCTGGGGCCAACGTCCTGACTTTC

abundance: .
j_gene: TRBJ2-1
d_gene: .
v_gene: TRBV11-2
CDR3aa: CASSLVGLAYNEQFF
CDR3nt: TGTGCCAGCAGCTTAGTCGGTCTAGCCTACAATGAGCAGTTCTTC

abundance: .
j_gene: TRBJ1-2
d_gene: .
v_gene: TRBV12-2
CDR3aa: CASRHDSEGGYTF
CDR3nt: TGTGCAAGTCGCCATGACAGTGAAGGAGGCTACACCTTC

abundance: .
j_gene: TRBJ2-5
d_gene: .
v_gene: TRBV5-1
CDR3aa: CASSLGGATQETQYF
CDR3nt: TGCGCCAGCAGCTTGGGCGGGGCAACCCAAGAGACCCAGTACTTC

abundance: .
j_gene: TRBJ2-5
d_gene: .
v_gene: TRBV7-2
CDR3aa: CASSLGWGNQETQYF
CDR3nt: TGTGCCAGCAGCTTAGGTTGGGGGAACCAAGAGACCCAGTACTTC

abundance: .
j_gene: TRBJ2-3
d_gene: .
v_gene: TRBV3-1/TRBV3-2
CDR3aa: CASSQWGTDTQYF
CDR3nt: TGTGCCAGCAGCCAATGGGGCACAGATACGCAGTATTTT

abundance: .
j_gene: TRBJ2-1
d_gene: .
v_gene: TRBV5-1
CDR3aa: CASSPLQVNEQFF
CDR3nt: TGCGCCAGCAGCCCTTTACAGGTCAATGAGCAGTTCTTC

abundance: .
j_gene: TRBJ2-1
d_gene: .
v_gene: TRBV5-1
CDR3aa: CASSLGLSGGVNNEQFF
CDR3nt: TGCGCCAGCAGCTTGGGGTTGTCGGGGGGCGTCAACAATGAGCAGTTCTTC

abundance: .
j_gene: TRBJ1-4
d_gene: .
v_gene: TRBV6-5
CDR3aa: CASSLGPLNEKLFF
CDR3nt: TGTGCCAGCAGTCTCGGGCCTCTAAATGAAAAACTGTTTTTT

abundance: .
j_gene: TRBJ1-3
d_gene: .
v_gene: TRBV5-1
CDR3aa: CASSLVSSGNTIYF
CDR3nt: TGCGCCAGCAGCTTGGTCAGCTCTGGAAACACCATATATTTT

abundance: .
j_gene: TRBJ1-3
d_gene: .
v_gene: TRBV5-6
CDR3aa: CASSFKSNSRNTIYF
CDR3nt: TGTGCCAGCAGCTTCAAGTCAAACTCTAGAAACACCATATATTTT

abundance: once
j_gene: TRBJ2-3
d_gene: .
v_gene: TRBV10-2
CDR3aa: CASSEYLDTQYF
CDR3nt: TGCGCCAGCAGTGAGTATCTGGATACGCAGTATTTT

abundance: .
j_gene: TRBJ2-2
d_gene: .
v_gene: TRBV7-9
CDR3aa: CASRSGTNTGELFF
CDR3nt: TGTGCCAGCAGGTCCGGGACGAACACCGGGGAGCTGTTTTTT

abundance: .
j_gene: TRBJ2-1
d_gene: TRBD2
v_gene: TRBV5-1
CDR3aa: CASSPTSGSFGEQFF
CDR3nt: TGCGCCAGCAGCCCTACTAGCGGGAGCTTTGGTGAGCAGTTCTTC

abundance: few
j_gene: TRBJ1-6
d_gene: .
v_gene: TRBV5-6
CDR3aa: CASSLGGPEPLHF
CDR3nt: TGTGCCAGCAGCTTGGGGGGTCCCGAACCCCTCCACTTT

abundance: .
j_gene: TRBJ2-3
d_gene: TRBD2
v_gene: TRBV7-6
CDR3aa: CASSLNPSGSLRDTQYF
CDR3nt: TGTGCCAGCAGCCTTAATCCCAGCGGGAGCTTACGAGATACGCAGTATTTT

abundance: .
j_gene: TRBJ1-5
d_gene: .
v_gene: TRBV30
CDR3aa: CAWSVEENQPQHF
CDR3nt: TGTGCCTGGAGTGTTGAGGAGAATCAGCCCCAGCATTTT

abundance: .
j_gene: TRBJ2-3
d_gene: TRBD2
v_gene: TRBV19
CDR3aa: CASSFQLAGGLDTQYF
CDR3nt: TGTGCCAGTAGTTTCCAGCTAGCGGGGGGACTAGATACGCAGTATTTT

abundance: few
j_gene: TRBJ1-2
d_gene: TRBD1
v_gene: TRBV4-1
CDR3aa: CASSQTDRAGYTF
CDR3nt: TGCGCCAGCAGCCAGACTGACAGGGCTGGCTACACCTTC

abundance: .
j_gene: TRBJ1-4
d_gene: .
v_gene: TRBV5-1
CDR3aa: CASSSTATTNEKLFF
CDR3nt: TGCGCCAGCAGCTCTACAGCTACAACTAATGAAAAACTGTTTTTT

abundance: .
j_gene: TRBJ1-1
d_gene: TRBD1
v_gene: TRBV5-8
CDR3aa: CASSTMPGQGRFVTEAFF
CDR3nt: TGTGCCAGCAGCACGATGCCGGGACAGGGAAGATTTGTCACTGAAGCTTTCTTT

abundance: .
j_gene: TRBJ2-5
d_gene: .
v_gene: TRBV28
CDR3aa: CASSATGAQETQYF
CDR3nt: TGTGCCAGCAGTGCCACCGGGGCTCAAGAGACCCAGTACTTC

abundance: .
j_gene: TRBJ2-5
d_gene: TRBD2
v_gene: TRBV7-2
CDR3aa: CASSPSGGGQETQYF
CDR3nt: TGTGCCAGCAGCCCCAGCGGGGGGGGGCAAGAGACCCAGTACTTC

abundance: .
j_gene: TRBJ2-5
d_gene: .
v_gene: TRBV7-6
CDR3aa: CASSSKNNRELVETQYF
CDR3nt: TGTGCCAGCAGCTCGAAGAACAACAGGGAGTTGGTAGAGACCCAGTACTTC

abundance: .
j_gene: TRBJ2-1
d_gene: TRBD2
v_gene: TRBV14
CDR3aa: CASSQGPGLASNEQFF
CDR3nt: TGTGCCAGCAGCCAAGGGCCGGGACTAGCTTCCAATGAGCAGTTCTTC

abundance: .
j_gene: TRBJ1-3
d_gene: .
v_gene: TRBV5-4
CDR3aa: CASSASGNTIYF
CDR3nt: TGTGCCAGCAGCGCCTCTGGAAACACCATATATTTT

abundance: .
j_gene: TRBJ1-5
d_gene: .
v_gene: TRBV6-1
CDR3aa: CASSEVRTGRQPQHF
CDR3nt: TGTGCCAGCAGTGAAGTGAGGACGGGAAGGCAGCCCCAGCATTTT

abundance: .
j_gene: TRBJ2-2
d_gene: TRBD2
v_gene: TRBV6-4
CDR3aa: CASSELAGGTGELFF
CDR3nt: TGTGCCAGCAGTGAACTAGCGGGCGGAACCGGGGAGCTGTTTTTT

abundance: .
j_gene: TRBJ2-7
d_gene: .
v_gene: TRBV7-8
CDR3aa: CASSSETPPSEQYF
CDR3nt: TGTGCCAGCAGCTCTGAGACCCCCCCCTCAGAGCAGTACTTC

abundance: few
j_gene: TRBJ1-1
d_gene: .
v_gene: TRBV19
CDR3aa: CASSIRQGNTEAFF
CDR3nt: TGTGCCAGTAGTATTCGTCAGGGGAACACTGAAGCTTTCTTT

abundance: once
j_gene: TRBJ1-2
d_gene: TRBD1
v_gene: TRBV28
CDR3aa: CASSLVDRGHGYTF
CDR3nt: TGTGCCAGCAGTTTAGTCGACAGGGGGCATGGCTACACCTTC

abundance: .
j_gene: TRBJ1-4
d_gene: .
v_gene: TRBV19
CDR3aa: CASSMGRGSEKLFF
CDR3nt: TGTGCCAGTAGTATGGGCAGGGGTAGTGAAAAACTGTTTTTT